The source of this T cell receptor (beta chain) is a study of cytomegalovirus exposure and HLA in healthy donors. Whole-study findings and limits: Most TCR sequences showed up rarely, but some public TCRs showed up in many donors.

A remark on this clone: Its antigen is currently unknown.

Donors counted as nominally healthy when sampled, yet unrecorded immune exposures were likely. Trimming stripped 4 bases from V and 4 bases from J, with 14 bases between. CDR1 and CDR2 (germline): MDHEN, SYDVKM. The CDR3 runs 15 residues. The study ran its PCR with 60 Vbeta and 13 Jbeta primers. Measured with immunoSEQ multiplex PCR; TCRdb has only the in-frame clones, and not every one. Of 150,000 to 200,000 clones listed, around 77% are singletons. The chain links TRBV28 to TRBJ1-3, with D possibly being TRBD1 (5 bases). The TCR was taken from a woman in her twenties or thirties in good health and CMV-seronegative. Sequencing was carried out using PBMCs. CDR3 region: CASSSIRVTGNTIYF. The CDR3 nucleotides are TGTGCCAGCAGTTCGATCAGGGTAACAGGAAACACCATATATTTT.